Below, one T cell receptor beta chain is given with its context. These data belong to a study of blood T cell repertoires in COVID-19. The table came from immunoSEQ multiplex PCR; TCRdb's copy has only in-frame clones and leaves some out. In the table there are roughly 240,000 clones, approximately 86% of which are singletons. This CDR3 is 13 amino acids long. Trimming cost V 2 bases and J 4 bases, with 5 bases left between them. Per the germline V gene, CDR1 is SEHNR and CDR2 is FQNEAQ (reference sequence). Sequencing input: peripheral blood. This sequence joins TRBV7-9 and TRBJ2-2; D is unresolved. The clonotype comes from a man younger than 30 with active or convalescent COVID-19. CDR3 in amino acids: CASSLISTGELFF. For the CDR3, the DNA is TGTGCCAGCAGCTTAATCAGCACCGGGGAGCTGTTTTTT.